This TCR beta chain was sequenced during a study of blood T cell repertoires in COVID-19. For the study at large: Acute and convalescent COVID-19 samples came from the United States, Italy and Spain. T cells, B-cell-depleted T cells, or PBMCs provided the cDNA or gDNA that served as material.

This clone was seen only once. The CDR3 is made up of 12 amino acids. CDR1 and CDR2 (germline): KGHDR, SFDVKD. The V and J ends lost 9 bases and 7 bases respectively, with 12 bases between them. Assay: immunoSEQ multiplex PCR; the TCRdb copy retains only in-frame clones and omits some. Of around 310,000 clones detected, 80% to 95% appear once; the ten largest clones hold roughly 7%. The sequence came from a woman aged 25 to 45 with COVID-19, enrolled during active disease. J is TRBJ2-1 and V is TRBV24-1; a possible D gene is TRBD1 (6 bases). The sequencing sample was made of peripheral blood. The CDR3 DNA follows: TGTGCCACCTTTGGGGGCGGTAATGAGCAGTTCTTC. Its translation is CATFGGGNEQFF.